This T cell receptor (beta chain) derives from a study of T cell repertoires in ileal Crohn's disease. Germline V gene sequence: CDR1 MGHRA, CDR2 YSYEKL. Trimming took 0 bases from V and 7 from J; bases not matched to a gene: 6. CDR3 length equals 15 residues. The table came from immunoSEQ multiplex PCR; TCRdb's copy has only in-frame clones and leaves some out. The sample shows about 10,000 clones, around 76% of them seen only once. Broader study findings: Clonality above 26.8% at surgery always came with endoscopic recurrence. Active smokers at surgery had more clonal expansions than non-smokers.

Concerning this clone: Its antigen is not identified.

Sequences were obtained from ileal tissue. This TCR came from an adult with Crohn's disease. The chain couples TRBV4-1 to TRBJ2-1; 7 positions match TRBD1. The CDR3 spells CASSQDPARGNEQFF. The DNA for the CDR3 is TGCGCCAGCAGCCAAGATCCAGCCAGGGGGAATGAGCAGTTCTTC.